The 11 T cell receptor beta chains listed next were all sequenced from one sample in a study of cytomegalovirus exposure and HLA in healthy donors. 60 Vbeta and 13 Jbeta primers were used in PCR. Some clones are missing from TCRdb's copy, which holds only in-frame ones; the method was immunoSEQ multiplex PCR. The repertoire holds 150,000 to 200,000 clones, with around 75% as singletons. Sequencing was done on a sample of PBMCs. The origin of the receptors is a man younger than 35 in good health and CMV-seropositive.

This clone was counted between two and nine times. V is TRBV28 and J is TRBJ1-2; a weak D match, TRBD1 (5 bases). Germline CDR1 is MDHEN and CDR2 is SYDVKM. The V gene lost 4 bases and the J gene lost 7 bases, with 7 bases spanning the gap. The CDR3 consists of 11 residues. CDR3 DNA sequence: TGTGCCAGCAGTTCCGACAGTGGCTACACCTTC. It translates to CASSSDSGYTF.

This chain links TRBV30 with TRBJ2-3; the D gene is possibly TRBD1 (6 bases). CDR1 and CDR2 from the germline V gene are GTSNPN and SVGIG (reference sequence). V was clipped by 5 bases and J by 0 bases, with 12 bases between them. This CDR3 region has 14 residues. The CDR3 reads CAWAGGPSTDTQYF. CDR3 nucleotides: TGTGCCTGGGCTGGGGGCCCTAGCACAGATACGCAGTATTTT.

The chain carries TRBV20-1 and TRBJ1-1; 7 positions agree with TRBD1. This CDR3 is 11 amino acids long. The V gene end was trimmed by 2 bases and the J gene end by 11 bases; junction bases not matched to a gene: 5. Germline lookup yields CDR1 DFQATT and CDR2 SNEGSKA (reference sequence). CDR3 amino acids: CSARISGGAFF. In DNA form, the CDR3 reads TGCAGTGCTAGAATTTCAGGGGGGGCTTTCTTT.

This sequence joins TRBV2 and TRBJ2-7; 7 positions match TRBD2. The CDR3 totals 15 residues. CDR1 is SNHLY, CDR2 FYNNEI, per germline. With 4 bases clipped from V and 3 bases from J, the junction kept 9 bases outside the gene matches. Here the CDR3 DNA reads TGTGCCAGCAGTGGATTCCAGCGGGGCGACTACGAGCAGTACTTC. Amino acids: CASSGFQRGDYEQYF.

The rearrangement links TRBV13 to TRBJ1-2, with 7 bases that match TRBD1. The CDR3 loop spans 12 amino acids. Trimming cost V 5 bases and J 8 bases; bases outside gene matches: 5. Germline CDR1 PRHDT, CDR2 FYEKMQ (reference sequence). CDR3 sequence: CASSPDRDGYTF. In DNA form, the CDR3 reads TGTGCCAGCAGCCCCGACAGGGACGGCTACACCTTC.

This chain connects TRBV7-2 to TRBJ2-2; 7 bases align to TRBD1. V gave up 5 bases and J gave up 1 base; unmatched junction bases: 4. The CDR3 consists of 15 residues. CDR1 is SGHTA, CDR2 FQGNSA, per germline. The CDR3 DNA reads as TGTGCCAGCAGCAGGGGACAGAAGAACACCGGGGAGCTGTTTTTT. Protein product: CASSRGQKNTGELFF.

The CDR3 nucleotides are TGTGCCAGCAGCAAGGGGGGTAGCGGGGACTCCTACGAGCAGTACTTC. Translation: CASSKGGSGDSYEQYF. The chain combines TRBV21-1 with TRBJ2-7; the tabulated D call, TRBD2, remains unverified against the DNA. TRBV21-1 is labeled a pseudogene. The length of the CDR3 is 16 residues.

This clone showed up just a few times. The CDR3 protein is CAGGRNTEAFF. In nucleotides, the CDR3 is TGTGCCGGAGGACGGAACACTGAAGCTTTCTTT. The chain recombines TRBV28 with TRBJ1-1, with D hard to call. CDR1 is MDHEN, CDR2 SYDVKM, per germline. V shed 11 bases and J shed 1 base, with 8 bases lying between them. CDR3 size: 11 residues.

V and J are TRBV11-2 and TRBJ2-7; D perhaps matches TRBD2 (6 bases). V gave up 3 bases and J gave up 2 bases, with 11 bases separating them. This CDR3 comprises 14 residues. Looked up from germline, CDR1 is SGHAT and CDR2 is FQNNGV. CDR3: CASSFTAGTYEQYF. In nucleotides, the CDR3 is TGTGCCAGCAGCTTCACCGCGGGAACCTACGAGCAGTACTTC. The full variable domain, rest sourced from reference TRBV11-2 and TRBJ2-7, is EAGVAQSPRYKIIEKRQSVAFWCNPISGHATLYWYQQILGQGPKLLIQFQNNGVVDDSQLPKDRFSAERLKGVDSTLKIQPAKLEDSAVYLCASSFTAGTYEQYFGPGTRLTVT.

The rearrangement links TRBV6-1 to TRBJ2-2; maybe TRBD1 (6 bases). The V gene's germline CDR1 is MNHNS and CDR2 SASEGT. CDR3 length: 15 residues. With 6 bases removed from V and 7 bases from J, the gap between germline ends came to 18 bases. The DNA of the CDR3 is TGTGCCAGCAGGACGGACAGACGGACCGTCGGGGAGCTGTTTTTT. The encoded protein is CASRTDRRTVGELFF.

The chain recombines TRBV28 with TRBJ2-1, with 11 nucleotides matching TRBD2. The germline V gene has CDR1 MDHEN and CDR2 SYDVKM. This CDR3 contains 14 residues. Germline trimming cut 6 bases from V and 8 bases from J; bases unmatched to any gene: 6. CDR3 sequence reads: CASSQHSGRDEQFF. The CDR3 DNA sequence: TGTGCCAGCAGCCAACATAGCGGGAGGGATGAGCAGTTCTTC.